Sequencing of this TCR beta chain was carried out in a study of shared clonotypes between healthy human individuals. The germline V gene encodes CDR1 KGHSH and CDR2 LQKENI. CDR3 length: 13 residues. V trimming: 6 bases; J trimming: 7 bases; junction bases outside the gene matches: 6. Here immunoSEQ multiplex PCR was the method, and the copy in TCRdb shows in-frame clones only, minus some. Among some 1,600,000 clones, 98% were seen once, and the ten largest hold approximately 0.45%. The sample consisted of naive CD4+ T cells sorted from blood. Subset here: CD45RA+ positively selected. The receptor was isolated from a man aged 25-45 years in good health. V gene TRBV18 combines with J gene TRBJ1-5, with TRBD1 matching 7 bases. CDR3 loop: CASSRQGDQPQHF. In DNA form, the CDR3 reads TGTGCCAGCTCGAGACAGGGAGACCAGCCCCAGCATTTT. The complete variable domain, with remaining parts taken from reference TRBV18 and TRBJ1-5, reads NAGVMQNPRHLVRRRGQEARLRCSPMKGHSHVYWYRQLPEEGLKFMVYLQKENIIDESGMPKERFSAEFPKEGPSILRIQQVVRGDSAAYFCASSRQGDQPQHFGDGTRLSIL.